The clone carrying this T cell receptor (beta chain) was counted a few times. Antigen specificity is unknown. This entry belongs to a study of T cells in Graves' hyperthyroidism and ophthalmopathy. Study-wide points: Most clonotypes expanded in the thyroid (above 0.001) were also present in blood.

Not enrolled were patients with uncontrolled infection, other autoimmune disease, pregnancy or lactation. Germline values: CDR1 LNHDA, CDR2 SQIVND (reference sequence). The length of the CDR3 is 16 residues. V lost 5 bases and J lost 9; bases outside the gene matches: 13. Researchers took RNA transcripts and amplified the TCR beta CDR3 regions from them. The TCR CDR3 was amplified in a first-round RT-PCR using the HTBI primer set. TCRdb re-called the multiplex PCR reads with MiXCR, one entry per CDR3 protein. The sample consists of hundreds of thousands of distinct CDR3 sequences, approximately 15% of them appearing once.

Sequenced sample: blood. The source is a woman aged 40 to 49 with Graves' ophthalmopathy. The J gene is TRBJ2-2, the V gene TRBV19, with TRBD2 matching 9 bases. CDR3 residues: CASSETSGAFSRELFF. The CDR3 DNA sequence: TGTGCCAGTAGTGAGACTAGCGGAGCCTTTTCGAGGGAGCTGTTTTTT.